A single sample gave rise to the 17 T cell receptor beta chains below, sequenced in a study of blood T cell repertoires in COVID-19. The method was immunoSEQ multiplex PCR; TCRdb's version includes in-frame clones alone and lacks a portion of them. The sample lists 300,000 to 350,000 clones, about 86% occurring once. The specimen was PBMCs or T cells enriched from blood (not recorded which). These receptors were taken from a woman aged 40 to 55 with acute COVID-19.

The chain combines TRBV21-1 with TRBJ2-7; the table's D call, TRBD2, was not checked against the DNA. TRBV21-1 is an annotated pseudogene. This CDR3 contains 17 residues. CDR3 residues: CASSSGGQVSGSYEQYF. The CDR3 bases are TGTGCCAGCAGCTCGGGAGGGCAGGTCTCGGGTTCCTACGAGCAGTACTTC.

In its sample, this clone was seen many times. The V and J genes are TRBV4-1 and TRBJ1-4, with TRBD1 as a possible D gene (6 bases). This CDR3 region has 15 residues. The germline V gene has CDR1 MGHRA and CDR2 YSYEKL. V was pared by 1 base and J by 6 bases, with 12 bases between. The CDR3 DNA reads as TGCGCCAGCAGCCAAGGCAGGGGCGCGTATGAAAAACTGTTTTTT. It specifies CASSQGRGAYEKLFF.

The chain uses TRBV6-5 and TRBJ1-4; D possibly corresponds to TRBD1 (6 bases). The V end lost 6 bases, the J end lost 4 bases, and 12 bases lay between the germline ends. CDR1 and CDR2 from the germline V gene are MNHEY and SVGAGI. CDR3 size: 14 residues. CDR3 in amino acids: CASRVGQFNEKLFF. The CDR3 coding sequence is TGTGCCAGCAGGGTTGGACAGTTTAATGAAAAACTGTTTTTT.

This rearrangement joins TRBV7-9 to TRBJ1-1; 11 positions match TRBD1. The V segment lost 6 bases and the J segment 0 bases; nucleotides outside the gene matches: 6. This CDR3 is built from 16 residues. Germline assignment: CDR1 SEHNR and CDR2 FQNEAQ (reference sequence). CDR3 nucleotide sequence: TGTGCCAGCAGTGAAGGGACAGGGGGTTTGAACACTGAAGCTTTCTTT. This codes for CASSEGTGGLNTEAFF. The full variable domain, with the rest looked up from reference TRBV7-9 and TRBJ1-1, is DTGVSQNPRHKITKRGQNVTFRCDPISEHNRLYWYRQTLGQGPEFLTYFQNEAQLEKSRLLSDRFSAERPKGSFSTLEIQRTEQGDSAMYLCASSEGTGGLNTEAFFGQGTRLTVV.

In DNA, the CDR3 is TGTGCCAGCAGTGAGGGAGGTGCGCAGCCCCAGCATTTT. It translates to CASSEGGAQPQHF. This sequence joins TRBV2 and TRBJ1-5, with D unclear. The V end lost 3 bases, the J end lost 7 bases, and 10 bases lay between the germline ends. Germline CDR1 is SNHLY and CDR2 is FYNNEI. The CDR3 contains 13 residues.

The V call is TRBV6-1, the J call TRBJ1-5; D gene ambiguous. Trimming took off 5 bases at V and 4 bases at J, with 12 bases between the two ends. This CDR3 contains 14 residues. CDR1 is MNHNS, CDR2 SASEGT, per germline. CDR3 region: CASSSIDKNQPQHF. CDR3 in DNA: TGTGCCAGCAGTTCCATAGACAAAAATCAGCCCCAGCATTTT.

The chain couples TRBV6-2 or TRBV6-3 to TRBJ2-7; tentative D call: TRBD1 (6 bases). V was clipped by 6 bases and J by 4 bases, with 16 bases between them. Germline V gives CDR1 MNHEY, CDR2 SVGEGT. The length of the CDR3 is 14 residues. The CDR3 here is CASSKTQGPYEQYF. The DNA of the CDR3 is TGTGCCAGCAGCAAAACACAGGGTCCGTACGAGCAGTACTTC.

The gene calls are TRBV5-1 and TRBJ2-7, with 8 bases fitting TRBD2. The CDR3 extends over 14 amino acids. Germline V gene sequence: CDR1 SGHRS, CDR2 YFSETQ. V dropped 3 bases and J dropped 2; count of bases not matched to a gene: 4. Here the CDR3 reads CASSSLAETYEQYF. Here the CDR3 DNA reads TGCGCCAGCAGCTCACTAGCGGAGACCTACGAGCAGTACTTC.

The CDR3 DNA follows: TGCGCCAGCAGCTTGAACCAGGGTAGCACTGAAGCTTTCTTT. It is translated as CASSLNQGSTEAFF. The chain links TRBV5-1 to TRBJ1-1, with TRBD1 as a possible D gene (5 bases). The CDR3 has 14 amino acids. V shed 1 base and J shed 4 bases, with 11 bases lying between them. Germline CDR1 SGHRS, CDR2 YFSETQ.

This sequence joins TRBV5-6 and TRBJ2-1; the D is unclear. The V gene lost 0 bases and the J gene lost 6 bases, with 10 bases spanning the gap. The CDR3 extends over 14 amino acids. The germline V gene has CDR1 SGHDT and CDR2 YYEEEE. This CDR3 is CASSLVGEFNEQFF. CDR3 nucleotides: TGTGCCAGCAGCTTGGTCGGTGAATTCAATGAGCAGTTCTTC.

This clone showed up just once. The genes are TRBV7-8 and TRBJ2-7; TRBD1 might be the D (7 bases). Germline CDR1 is SGHVS and CDR2 is FQNEAQ. The CDR3 length is 15 residues. With 3 bases removed from V and 2 bases from J, the gap between germline ends came to 14 bases. The CDR3, as DNA: TGTGCCAGCAGCTTGTCGGCAGGGGGGACCTACGAGCAGTACTTC. This gives the protein CASSLSAGGTYEQYF.

The rearrangement joins TRBV7-3 to TRBJ2-1; TRBD2 matches 15 bases. The length of the CDR3 is 15 residues. Germline lookup yields CDR1 SGHTA and CDR2 FQGTGA. The junction had 3 bases not matched to a gene; V was cut back by 5 bases and J by 7 bases. CDR3 coding DNA: TGTGCCAGCAGCATTGGGACTAGCGGGAGGAATGAGCAGTTCTTC. This sequence encodes CASSIGTSGRNEQFF.

V and J are TRBV6-6 and TRBJ1-2, with D tentatively TRBD1 (6 bases). CDR3 size: 16 residues. Trimming stripped 5 bases from V and 6 bases from J, with 22 bases between. Germline assignment: CDR1 MNHNY and CDR2 SVGAGI (reference sequence). The CDR3 sequence is CASSRTGRTGINGYTF. The CDR3 nucleotides read TGTGCCAGCAGTCGAACCGGCCGCACAGGGATTAATGGCTACACCTTC.

The V call is TRBV7-9, the J call TRBJ2-5; 7 bases line up with TRBD1. This CDR3 spans 14 amino acids. The ends lost 5 bases at V and 2 bases at J; junction bases unmatched: 5. The V gene's germline CDR1 is SEHNR and CDR2 FQNEAQ (reference sequence). This CDR3 reads CASSPRQGQETQYF. DNA of the CDR3: TGTGCCAGCAGCCCCCGACAGGGACAAGAGACCCAGTACTTC. Variable domain in full (rest from reference TRBV7-9 and TRBJ2-5): DTGVSQNPRHKITKRGQNVTFRCDPISEHNRLYWYRQTLGQGPEFLTYFQNEAQLEKSRLLSDRFSAERPKGSFSTLEIQRTEQGDSAMYLCASSPRQGQETQYFGPGTRLLVL.

The chain uses TRBV7-2 and TRBJ2-3; weak D call: TRBD1 (6 bases). This CDR3 has 16 amino acids. Trimming removed 2 bases from V and 3 bases from J, with 15 bases in between. Germline-derived CDR1 and CDR2 are SGHTA and FQGNSA. CDR3 loop: CASSLSSGGGTDTQYF. The CDR3 coding sequence is TGTGCCAGCAGCTTAAGTAGTGGGGGCGGTACAGATACGCAGTATTTT.

The chain employs TRBV29-1 and TRBJ1-1; D gene unclear. This CDR3 comprises 13 residues. Germline V CDR1 and CDR2: SQVTM, ANQGSEA. Deletions cut 7 bases from V and 5 bases from J, with 17 bases between. The CDR3 region has the DNA TGCAGCGCCCGGCGGGGTGGGTTTACTGAAGCTTTCTTT. It specifies CSARRGGFTEAFF. Variable domain in full (rest from reference TRBV29-1 and TRBJ1-1): SAVISQKPSRDICQRGTSLTIQCQVDSQVTMMFWYRQQPGQSLTLIATANQGSEATYESGFVIDKFPISRPNLTFSTLTVSNMSPEDSSIYLCSARRGGFTEAFFGQGTRLTVV.

V and J are TRBV27 and TRBJ2-1, with D perhaps TRBD2 (5 bases). Germline values: CDR1 MNHEY, CDR2 SMNVEV (reference sequence). The CDR3 covers 13 residues. Trimming pared 5 bases from V and 3 bases from J, leaving 8 bases between. Written as DNA, the CDR3 is TGTGCCAGCAGTGATGGGAGCTACAATGAGCAGTTCTTC. Protein sequence: CASSDGSYNEQFF.